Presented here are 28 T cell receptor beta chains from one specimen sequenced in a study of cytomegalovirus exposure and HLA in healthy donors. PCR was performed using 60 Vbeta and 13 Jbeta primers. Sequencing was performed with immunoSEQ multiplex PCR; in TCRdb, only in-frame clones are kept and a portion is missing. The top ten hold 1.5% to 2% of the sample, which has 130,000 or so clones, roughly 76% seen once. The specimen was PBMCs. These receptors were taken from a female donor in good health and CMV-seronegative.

The CDR3 coding sequence is TGCGCCAGCAGCTTGGCCCCCGGGACTGTAGGTACTGAAGCTTTCTTT. Its translation is CASSLAPGTVGTEAFF. V and J are TRBV5-1 and TRBJ1-1; D possibly corresponds to TRBD1 (5 bases). Trimming took 0 bases from V and 5 from J, leaving 17 bases between them. Germline V gene data show CDR1 as SGHRS and CDR2 as YFSETQ. CDR3 size: 16 residues.

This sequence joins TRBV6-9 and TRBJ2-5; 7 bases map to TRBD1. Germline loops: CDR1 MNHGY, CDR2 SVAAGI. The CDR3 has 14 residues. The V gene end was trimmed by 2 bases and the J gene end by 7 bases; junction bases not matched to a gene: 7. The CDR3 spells CASSYADRAGTQYF. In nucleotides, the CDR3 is TGTGCCAGCAGTTATGCTGACAGGGCGGGGACCCAGTACTTC.

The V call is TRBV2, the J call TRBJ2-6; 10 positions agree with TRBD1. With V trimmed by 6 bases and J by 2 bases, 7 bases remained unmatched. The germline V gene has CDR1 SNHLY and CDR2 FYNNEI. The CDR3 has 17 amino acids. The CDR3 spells CASSGGQGMTGANVLTF. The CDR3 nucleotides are TGTGCCAGCAGCGGGGGACAGGGGATGACTGGGGCCAACGTCCTGACTTTC.

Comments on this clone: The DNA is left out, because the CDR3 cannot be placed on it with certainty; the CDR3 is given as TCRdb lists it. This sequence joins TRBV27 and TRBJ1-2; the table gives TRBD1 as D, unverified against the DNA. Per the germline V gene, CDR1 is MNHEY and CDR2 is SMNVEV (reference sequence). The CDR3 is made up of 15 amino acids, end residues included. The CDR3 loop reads CASSFGAGANYGYPF.

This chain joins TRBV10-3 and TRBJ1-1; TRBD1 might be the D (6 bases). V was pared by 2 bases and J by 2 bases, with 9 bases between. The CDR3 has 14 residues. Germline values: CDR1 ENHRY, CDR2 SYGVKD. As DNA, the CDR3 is TGTGCCATCAGTGAGGGGACACATAACACTGAAGCTTTCTTT. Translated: CAISEGTHNTEAFF.

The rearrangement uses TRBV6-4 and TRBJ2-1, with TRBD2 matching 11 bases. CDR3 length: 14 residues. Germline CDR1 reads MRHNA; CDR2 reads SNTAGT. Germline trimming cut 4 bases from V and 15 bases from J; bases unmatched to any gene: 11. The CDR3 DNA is TGTGCCAGCAGTGCCTTAGCGGGGGGGCTGCTACTGTTCTTC. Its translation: CASSALAGGLLLFF.

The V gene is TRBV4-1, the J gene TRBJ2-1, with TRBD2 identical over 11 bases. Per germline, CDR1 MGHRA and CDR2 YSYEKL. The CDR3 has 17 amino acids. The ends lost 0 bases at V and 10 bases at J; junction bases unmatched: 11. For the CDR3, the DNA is TGCGCCAGCAGCCAAGAAGTAGCGGGAGGGTTAGACAGGGAGCAGTTCTTC. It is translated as CASSQEVAGGLDREQFF.

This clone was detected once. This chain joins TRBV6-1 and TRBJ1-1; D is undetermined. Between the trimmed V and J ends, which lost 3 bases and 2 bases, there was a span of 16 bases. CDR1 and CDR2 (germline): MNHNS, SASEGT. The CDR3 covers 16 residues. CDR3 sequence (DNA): TGTGCCAGCAGTGACCCCTTTGGAGGGAGCAACACTGAAGCTTTCTTT. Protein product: CASSDPFGGSNTEAFF.

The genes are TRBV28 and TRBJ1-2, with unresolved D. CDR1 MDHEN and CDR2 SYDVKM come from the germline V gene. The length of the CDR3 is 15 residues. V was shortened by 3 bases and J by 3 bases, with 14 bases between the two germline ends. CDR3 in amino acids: CASSFPGTPHYGYTF. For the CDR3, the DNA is TGTGCCAGCAGTTTCCCGGGAACGCCCCACTATGGCTACACCTTC.

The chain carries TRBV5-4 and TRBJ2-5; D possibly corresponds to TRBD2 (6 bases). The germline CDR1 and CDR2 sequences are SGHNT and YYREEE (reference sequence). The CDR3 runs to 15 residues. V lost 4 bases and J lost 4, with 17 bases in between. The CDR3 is CASSHPGVGGETQYF. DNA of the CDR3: TGTGCCAGCAGCCACCCGGGCGTGGGGGGAGAGACCCAGTACTTC.

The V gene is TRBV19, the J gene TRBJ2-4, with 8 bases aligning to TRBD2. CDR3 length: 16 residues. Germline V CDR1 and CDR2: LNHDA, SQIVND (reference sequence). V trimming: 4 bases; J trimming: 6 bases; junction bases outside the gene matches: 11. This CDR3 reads CASSTRQRGPGNIQYF. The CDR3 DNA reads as TGTGCCAGTAGTACCAGACAGCGGGGGCCGGGAAACATTCAGTACTTC.

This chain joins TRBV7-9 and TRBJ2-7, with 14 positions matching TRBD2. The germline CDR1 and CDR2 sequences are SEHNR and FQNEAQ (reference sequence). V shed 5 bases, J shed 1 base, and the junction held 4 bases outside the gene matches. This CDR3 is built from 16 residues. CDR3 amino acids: CASSKGTSGSSYEQYF. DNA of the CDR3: TGTGCCAGCAGCAAGGGGACTAGCGGGAGTTCCTACGAGCAGTACTTC.

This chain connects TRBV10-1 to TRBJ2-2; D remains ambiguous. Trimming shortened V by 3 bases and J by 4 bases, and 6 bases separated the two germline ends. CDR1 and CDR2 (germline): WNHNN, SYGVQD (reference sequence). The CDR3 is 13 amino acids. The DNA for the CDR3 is TGCGCCAGCAGTGATTCCGGCACCGGGGAGCTGTTTTTT. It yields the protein CASSDSGTGELFF.

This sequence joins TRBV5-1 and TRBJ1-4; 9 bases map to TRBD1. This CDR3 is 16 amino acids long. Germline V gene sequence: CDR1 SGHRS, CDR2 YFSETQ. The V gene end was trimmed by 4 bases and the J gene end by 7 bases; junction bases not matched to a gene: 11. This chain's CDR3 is CASSPTGTGRGEKLFF. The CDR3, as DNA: TGCGCCAGCAGCCCGACGGGGACAGGGAGGGGTGAAAAACTGTTTTTT.

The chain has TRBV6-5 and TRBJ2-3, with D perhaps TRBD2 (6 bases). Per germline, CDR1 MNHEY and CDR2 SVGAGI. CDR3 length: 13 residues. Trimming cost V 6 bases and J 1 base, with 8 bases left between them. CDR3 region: CASRSSGTDTQYF. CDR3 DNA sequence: TGTGCCAGCAGATCTAGCGGCACAGATACGCAGTATTTT.

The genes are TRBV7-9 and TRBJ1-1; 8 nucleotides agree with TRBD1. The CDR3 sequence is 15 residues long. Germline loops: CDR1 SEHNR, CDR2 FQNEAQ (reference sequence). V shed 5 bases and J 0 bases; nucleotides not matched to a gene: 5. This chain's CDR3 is CASSIGQGMNTEAFF. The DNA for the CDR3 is TGTGCCAGCAGCATCGGACAGGGCATGAACACTGAAGCTTTCTTT.

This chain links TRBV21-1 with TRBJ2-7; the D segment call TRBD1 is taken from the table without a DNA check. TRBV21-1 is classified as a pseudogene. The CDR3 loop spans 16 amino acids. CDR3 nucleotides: TGTGCCAGCAGCAAAGCTTGTTCTGGGGGCGTCTACGAGCAGTACTTC. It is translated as CASSKACSGGVYEQYF.

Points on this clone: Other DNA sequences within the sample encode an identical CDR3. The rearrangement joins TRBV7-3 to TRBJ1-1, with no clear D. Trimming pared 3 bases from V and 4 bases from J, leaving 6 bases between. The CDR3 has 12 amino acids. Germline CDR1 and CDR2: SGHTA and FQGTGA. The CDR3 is CASSLSGTEAFF. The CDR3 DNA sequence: TGTGCCAGCAGCTTGTCAGGCACTGAAGCTTTCTTT.

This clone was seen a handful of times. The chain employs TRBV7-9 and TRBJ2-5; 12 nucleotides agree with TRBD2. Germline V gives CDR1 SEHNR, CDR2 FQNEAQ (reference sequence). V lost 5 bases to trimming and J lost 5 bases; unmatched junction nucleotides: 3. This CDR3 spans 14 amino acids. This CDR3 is CASSHTSGGETQYF. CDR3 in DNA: TGTGCCAGCAGCCATACTAGCGGGGGGGAGACCCAGTACTTC.

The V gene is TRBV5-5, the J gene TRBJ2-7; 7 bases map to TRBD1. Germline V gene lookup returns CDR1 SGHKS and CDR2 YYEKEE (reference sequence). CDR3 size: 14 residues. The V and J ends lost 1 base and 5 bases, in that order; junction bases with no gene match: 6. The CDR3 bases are TGTGCCAGCAGCTTGTACACAGGGGTCCACGAGCAGTACTTC. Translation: CASSLYTGVHEQYF.

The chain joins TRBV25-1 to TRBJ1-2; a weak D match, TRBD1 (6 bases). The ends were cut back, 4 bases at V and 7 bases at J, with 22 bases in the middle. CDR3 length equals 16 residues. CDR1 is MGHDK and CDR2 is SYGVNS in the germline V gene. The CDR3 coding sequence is TGTGCCAGCAGTGGGACCGGGACACGGTTTTTCCTTGGCTACACCTTC. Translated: CASSGTGTRFFLGYTF.

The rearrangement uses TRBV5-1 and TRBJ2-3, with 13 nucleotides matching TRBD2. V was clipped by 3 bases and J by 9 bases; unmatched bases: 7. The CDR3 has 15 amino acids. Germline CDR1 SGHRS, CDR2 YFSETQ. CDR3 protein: CASSWTGLAGDTQYF. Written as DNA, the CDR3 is TGCGCCAGCAGCTGGACAGGACTAGCGGGAGACACGCAGTATTTT.

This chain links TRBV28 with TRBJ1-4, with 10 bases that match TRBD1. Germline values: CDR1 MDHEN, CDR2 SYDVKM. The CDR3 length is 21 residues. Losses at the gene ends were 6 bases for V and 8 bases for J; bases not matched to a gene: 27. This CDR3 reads CASSLSSRDRGQGRSREKLFF. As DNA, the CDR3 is TGTGCCAGCAGCCTTTCATCACGGGACAGGGGTCAGGGACGGTCAAGGGAAAAACTGTTTTTT.

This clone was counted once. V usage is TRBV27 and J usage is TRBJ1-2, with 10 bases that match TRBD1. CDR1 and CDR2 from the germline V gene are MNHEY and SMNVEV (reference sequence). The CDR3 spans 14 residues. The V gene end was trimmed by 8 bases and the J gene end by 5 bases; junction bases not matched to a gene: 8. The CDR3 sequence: CASATGGDRYGYTF. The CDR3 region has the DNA TGTGCCAGCGCGACAGGGGGCGATCGGTATGGCTACACCTTC.

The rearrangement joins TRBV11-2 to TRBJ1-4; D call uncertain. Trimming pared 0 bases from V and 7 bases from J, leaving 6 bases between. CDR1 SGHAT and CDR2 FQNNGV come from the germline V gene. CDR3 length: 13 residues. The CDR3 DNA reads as TGTGCCAGCAGCTTAGATCAGCGTGAAAAACTGTTTTTT. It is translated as CASSLDQREKLFF. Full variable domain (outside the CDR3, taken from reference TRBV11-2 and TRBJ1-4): EAGVAQSPRYKIIEKRQSVAFWCNPISGHATLYWYQQILGQGPKLLIQFQNNGVVDDSQLPKDRFSAERLKGVDSTLKIQPAKLEDSAVYLCASSLDQREKLFFGSGTQLSVL.

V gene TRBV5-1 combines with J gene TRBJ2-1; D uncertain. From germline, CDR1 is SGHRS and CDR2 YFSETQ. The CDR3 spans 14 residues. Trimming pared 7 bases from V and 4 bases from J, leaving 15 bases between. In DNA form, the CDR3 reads TGCGCCAGCGTGCAAGACTTCGGGTACAATGAGCAGTTCTTC. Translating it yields CASVQDFGYNEQFF.

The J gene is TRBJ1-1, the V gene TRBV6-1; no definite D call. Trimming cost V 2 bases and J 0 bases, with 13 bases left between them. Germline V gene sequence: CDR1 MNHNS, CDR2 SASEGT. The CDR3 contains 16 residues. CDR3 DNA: TGTGCCAGCAGTGAACTCCGACTTGAAATGAACACTGAAGCTTTCTTT. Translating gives CASSELRLEMNTEAFF.

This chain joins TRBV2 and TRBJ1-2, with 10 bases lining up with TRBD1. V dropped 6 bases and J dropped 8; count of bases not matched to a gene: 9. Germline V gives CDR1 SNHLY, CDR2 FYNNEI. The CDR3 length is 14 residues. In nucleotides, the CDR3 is TGTGCCAGCAGACAAAGACAGGGGGCCCAGGGCTACACCTTC. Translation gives CASRQRQGAQGYTF. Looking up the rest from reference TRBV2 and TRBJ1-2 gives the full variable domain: EPEVTQTPSHQVTQMGQEVILRCVPISNHLYFYWYRQILGQKVEFLVSFYNNEISEKSEIFDDQFSVERPDGSNFTLKIRSTKLEDSAMYFCASRQRQGAQGYTFGSGTRLTVV.